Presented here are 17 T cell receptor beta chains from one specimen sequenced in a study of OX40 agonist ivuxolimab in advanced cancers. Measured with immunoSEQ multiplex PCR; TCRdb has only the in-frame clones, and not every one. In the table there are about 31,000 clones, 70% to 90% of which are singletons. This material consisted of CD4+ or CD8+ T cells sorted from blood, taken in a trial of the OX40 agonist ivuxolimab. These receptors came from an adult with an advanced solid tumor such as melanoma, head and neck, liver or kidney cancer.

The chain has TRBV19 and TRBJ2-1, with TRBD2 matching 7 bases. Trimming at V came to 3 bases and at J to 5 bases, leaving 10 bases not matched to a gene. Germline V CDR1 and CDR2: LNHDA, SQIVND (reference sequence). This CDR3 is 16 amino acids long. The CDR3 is CASSIHWAGEDNEQFF. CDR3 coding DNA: TGTGCCAGTAGTATCCACTGGGCGGGAGAGGACAATGAGCAGTTCTTC.

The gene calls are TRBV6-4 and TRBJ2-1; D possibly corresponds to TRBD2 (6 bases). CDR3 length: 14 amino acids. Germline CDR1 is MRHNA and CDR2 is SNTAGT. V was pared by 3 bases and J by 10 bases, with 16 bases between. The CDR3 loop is CASSEGLGGKEQFF. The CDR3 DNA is TGTGCCAGCAGTGAGGGACTCGGAGGTAAAGAGCAGTTCTTC.

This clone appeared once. CDR3 residues: CASSLGLAGTGELFF. The CDR3 coding sequence is TGCGCCAGCAGCCTCGGACTAGCGGGAACCGGGGAGCTGTTTTTT. The chain employs TRBV4-3 and TRBJ2-2, with 12 bases matching TRBD2. V was clipped by 4 bases and J by 5 bases; unmatched bases: 2. Germline assignment: CDR1 LGHNA and CDR2 YSLEER. This CDR3 contains 15 residues.

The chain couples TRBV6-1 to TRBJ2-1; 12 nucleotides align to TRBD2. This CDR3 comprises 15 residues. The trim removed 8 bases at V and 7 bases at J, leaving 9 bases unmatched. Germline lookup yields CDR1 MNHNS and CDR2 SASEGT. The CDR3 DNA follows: TGTGCCAGCGGACTGGGACTAGCGGGTTCAAATGAGCAGTTCTTC. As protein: CASGLGLAGSNEQFF.

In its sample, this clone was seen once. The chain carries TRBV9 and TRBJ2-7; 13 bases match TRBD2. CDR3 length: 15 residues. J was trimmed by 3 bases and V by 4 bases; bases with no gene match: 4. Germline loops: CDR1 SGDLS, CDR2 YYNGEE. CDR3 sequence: CASSPGLAGVYEQYF. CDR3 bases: TGTGCCAGCAGCCCCGGACTAGCGGGAGTCTACGAGCAGTACTTC.

Written as DNA, the CDR3 is TGTGCCAGCAGTTACGAAGGACTAGCGGGAGACAATGAGCAGTTCTTC. Its protein is CASSYEGLAGDNEQFF. The gene calls are TRBV6-5 and TRBJ2-1, with TRBD2 identical over 13 bases. CDR1 and CDR2 (germline): MNHEY, SVGAGI. The V segment lost 2 bases and the J segment 5 bases; nucleotides outside the gene matches: 3. The CDR3 totals 16 residues.

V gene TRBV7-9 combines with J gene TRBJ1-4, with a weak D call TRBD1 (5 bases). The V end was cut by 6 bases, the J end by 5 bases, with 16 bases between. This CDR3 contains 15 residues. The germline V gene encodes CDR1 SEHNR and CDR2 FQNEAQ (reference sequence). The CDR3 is CASSLAQEGNEKLFF. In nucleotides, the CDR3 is TGTGCCAGCAGTCTAGCTCAAGAGGGGAATGAAAAACTGTTTTTT. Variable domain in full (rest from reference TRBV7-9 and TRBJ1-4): DTGVSQNPRHKITKRGQNVTFRCDPISEHNRLYWYRQTLGQGPEFLTYFQNEAQLEKSRLLSDRFSAERPKGSFSTLEIQRTEQGDSAMYLCASSLAQEGNEKLFFGSGTQLSVL.

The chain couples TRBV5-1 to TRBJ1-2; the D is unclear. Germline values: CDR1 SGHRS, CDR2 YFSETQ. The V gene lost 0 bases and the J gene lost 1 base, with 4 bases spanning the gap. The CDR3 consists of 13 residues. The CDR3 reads CASSLVVNYGYTF. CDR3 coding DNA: TGCGCCAGCAGCTTGGTAGTTAACTATGGCTACACCTTC.

The CDR3 bases are TGTGCCAGCTCAACTACGACTCCCAGTGAAGCTTTCTTT. Translated: CASSTTTPSEAFF. V gene TRBV18 combines with J gene TRBJ1-1; D call uncertain. The CDR3 consists of 13 residues. V gave up 5 bases and J gave up 7 bases, with 14 bases separating them. The V gene's germline CDR1 is KGHSH and CDR2 LQKENI.

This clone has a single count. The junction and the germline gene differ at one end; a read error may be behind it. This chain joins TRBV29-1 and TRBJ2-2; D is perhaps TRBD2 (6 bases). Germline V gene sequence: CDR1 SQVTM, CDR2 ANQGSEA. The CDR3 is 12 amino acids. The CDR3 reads CSVPGVTGELFF. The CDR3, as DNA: TGCAGCGTACCGGGAGTCACCGGGGAGTTGTTTTTT.

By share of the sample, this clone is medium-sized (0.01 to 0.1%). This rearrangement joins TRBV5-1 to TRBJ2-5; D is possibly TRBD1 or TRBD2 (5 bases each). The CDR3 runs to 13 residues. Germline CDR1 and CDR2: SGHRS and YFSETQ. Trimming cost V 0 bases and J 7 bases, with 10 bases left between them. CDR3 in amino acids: CASSLGQRGTQYF. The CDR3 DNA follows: TGCGCCAGCAGCTTGGGGCAGAGGGGGACCCAGTACTTC.

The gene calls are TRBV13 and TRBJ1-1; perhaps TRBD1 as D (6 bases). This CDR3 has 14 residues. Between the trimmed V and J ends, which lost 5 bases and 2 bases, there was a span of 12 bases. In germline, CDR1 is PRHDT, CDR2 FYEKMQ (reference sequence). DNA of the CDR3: TGTGCCAGCAGCACAGGGAAATCTAACACTGAAGCTTTCTTT. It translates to CASSTGKSNTEAFF.

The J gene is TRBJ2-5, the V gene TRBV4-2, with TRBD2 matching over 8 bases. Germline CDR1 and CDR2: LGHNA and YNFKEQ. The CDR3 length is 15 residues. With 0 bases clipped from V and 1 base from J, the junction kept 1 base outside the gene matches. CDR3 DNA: TGTGCCAGCAGCCAAGATCGGGAGGGCCAAGAGACCCAGTACTTC. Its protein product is CASSQDREGQETQYF.

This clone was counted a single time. The CDR3 region has the DNA TGCGCCAGCAGGCAGGGGGATGCGGTCAATGAGCAGTTCTTC. It specifies CASRQGDAVNEQFF. This chain joins TRBV4-1 and TRBJ2-1; 7 bases are a match to TRBD1. The CDR3 loop spans 14 amino acids. The germline CDR1 and CDR2 sequences are MGHRA and YSYEKL. With 6 bases clipped from V and 6 bases from J, the junction kept 8 bases outside the gene matches.

The CDR3 spells CASSYRANSDEQYF. The CDR3 nucleotides read TGTGCCAGCAGTTATCGGGCTAACTCGGACGAGCAGTACTTC. The chain recombines TRBV28 with TRBJ2-7; no definite D call. The length of the CDR3 is 14 residues. V lost 4 bases, J lost 5 bases, and 15 bases lay in between. CDR1 and CDR2 from the germline V gene are MDHEN and SYDVKM.

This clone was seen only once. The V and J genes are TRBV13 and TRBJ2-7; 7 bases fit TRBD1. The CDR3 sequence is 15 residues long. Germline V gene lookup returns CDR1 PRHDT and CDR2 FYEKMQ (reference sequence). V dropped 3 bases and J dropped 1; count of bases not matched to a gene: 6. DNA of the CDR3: TGTGCCAGCAGCTTTATAGGGGGCCTGTCCTACGAGCAGTACTTC. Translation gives CASSFIGGLSYEQYF.

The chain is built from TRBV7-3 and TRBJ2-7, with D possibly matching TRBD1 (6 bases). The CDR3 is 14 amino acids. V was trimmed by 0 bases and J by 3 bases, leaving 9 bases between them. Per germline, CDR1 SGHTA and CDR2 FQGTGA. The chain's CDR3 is CASSLTAGDYEQYF. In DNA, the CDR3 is TGTGCCAGCAGCTTAACGGCAGGGGACTACGAGCAGTACTTC.